Shown below are 8 T cell receptor beta chains from a single sample sequenced in a study of graft-versus-host responses after intestinal transplantation. For these TCRs, the target antigens are not known. Produced via immunoSEQ multiplex PCR; TCRdb's table is partial and in-frame only. The profile covers about 70,000 clones, with roughly 88% appearing a single time and about 1.3% taken by the ten largest. Sequenced here: unstimulated CD8+ T cells sorted from spleen or lymph node cells, sampled before intestinal transplant. Every receptor here comes from a human donor who received an intestinal transplant.

V gene TRBV7-9 combines with J gene TRBJ1-4; TRBD1 matches at 9 bases. V lost 5 bases to trimming and J lost 3 bases; unmatched junction nucleotides: 10. CDR3 length equals 17 residues. Germline V gene lookup returns CDR1 SEHNR and CDR2 FQNEAQ (reference sequence). The CDR3 here is CASSPTGGDRSNEKLFF. The CDR3, as DNA: TGTGCCAGCAGCCCAACAGGGGGCGATAGGTCTAATGAAAAACTGTTTTTT.

V gene TRBV5-6 combines with J gene TRBJ2-5; weak D call: TRBD1 (6 bases). This CDR3 contains 14 residues. Germline-derived CDR1 and CDR2 are SGHDT and YYEEEE. V gave up 0 bases and J gave up 1 base, with 7 bases separating them. The CDR3 DNA sequence: TGTGCCAGCAGCTTGGAGGACAGCCAAGAGACCCAGTACTTC. It is translated as CASSLEDSQETQYF.

The chain is built from TRBV7-8 and TRBJ1-1, with TRBD1 as a possible D gene (5 bases). The germline gives CDR1 SGHVS, CDR2 FQNEAQ. Trimming stripped 5 bases from V and 4 bases from J, with 14 bases between. CDR3 length: 14 residues. The CDR3 reads CASSASGGGTEAFF. The CDR3 nucleotides read TGTGCCAGCAGCGCCTCCGGGGGGGGCACTGAAGCTTTCTTT.

The chain recombines TRBV5-6 with TRBJ1-5; tentatively, D is TRBD1 (5 bases). CDR1 and CDR2 (germline): SGHDT, YYEEEE. The CDR3 loop spans 14 amino acids. V gave up 2 bases and J gave up 3 bases, with 9 bases separating them. CDR3 DNA: TGTGCCAGCAGCTTCCCAGGGATCAATCAGCCCCAGCATTTT. Translated: CASSFPGINQPQHF.

The genes are TRBV7-9 and TRBJ1-2, with D unresolved. V lost 2 bases to trimming and J lost 7 bases, with 5 bases between them. CDR1 and CDR2 (germline): SEHNR, FQNEAQ (reference sequence). This CDR3 has 11 residues. DNA of the CDR3: TGTGCCAGCAGCTTAATCGGTGGCTACACCTTC. Its translation: CASSLIGGYTF.

V gene TRBV6-1 combines with J gene TRBJ2-3; possibly TRBD2 for D (6 bases). Germline V gives CDR1 MNHNS, CDR2 SASEGT. CDR3 size: 14 residues. The germline V and J ends were trimmed by 6 bases and 0 bases, with 10 bases remaining between them. CDR3 DNA sequence: TGTGCCAGCAGCCCCGGACTAAGCACAGATACGCAGTATTTT. Protein sequence: CASSPGLSTDTQYF.

This clone was found once. The chain recombines TRBV6-5 with TRBJ1-5; D possibly corresponds to TRBD1 (6 bases). Germline CDR1 and CDR2: MNHEY and SVGAGI. V gave up 7 bases and J gave up 4 bases, with 11 bases separating them. This CDR3 comprises 13 residues. CDR3 bases: TGTGCCAGCAAGGGGGGGCCTAATCAGCCCCAGCATTTT. Protein: CASKGGPNQPQHF.

J is TRBJ1-5 and V is TRBV19, with a tentative D call TRBD1 (5 bases). Germline CDR1 LNHDA, CDR2 SQIVND (reference sequence). The CDR3 contains 15 residues. V was pared by 6 bases and J by 0 bases, with 12 bases between. The CDR3 loop reads CASRTGWVSNQPQHF. DNA for the CDR3: TGTGCCAGTAGAACAGGCTGGGTTAGCAATCAGCCCCAGCATTTT.